The clone carrying this TCR beta chain was counted a single time. The antigen is not known. Germline CDR1 GTSNPN, CDR2 SVGIG (reference sequence). Trimming pared 8 bases from V and 4 bases from J, leaving 11 bases between. CDR3 size: 11 residues. The entry originates in a study of monozygotic twins with cystic fibrosis. Study observations and caveats: Co-twins had the most similar V usage for 13 of 16 pairs, J for 8.

Only in-frame clones appear in the TCRdb table, and some are missing; sequencing was by immunoSEQ multiplex PCR. The sample contains around 30,000 clones, just over 95% of which appear only once. The chain links TRBV30 to TRBJ1-1, with D perhaps matching TRBD1 (6 bases). The receptor was derived from a girl aged 2 to 9 with cystic fibrosis. What was sequenced was blood. In nucleotides, the CDR3 is TGTGCCCACAGGGATCCCACTGAAGCTTTCTTT. It translates to CAHRDPTEAFF.